In this sample, the clone carrying this T cell receptor beta chain turned up many times. Its antigen is unidentified. This sample was taken from a study of CD8 T cells in ankylosing spondylitis. Study-level findings and limits: Some motif variants had been reported before (in reactive arthritis synovial fluid and blood). Characteristic, it appeared, of ankylosing spondylitis blood was a TCR beta motif of eight highly homologous variants. Disease-linked clones reportedly showed significant enrichment in matched ankylosing spondylitis synovial fluid.

Each TCR beta library was made by quantitative 5'-RACE that incorporated molecular barcodes. TCRdb redid the calling of the 5' RACE reads with MiXCR, one entry per CDR3 protein. Among about 220,000 distinct CDR3 sequences listed, over 9.5% were seen once. The germline V gene encodes CDR1 SGHTA and CDR2 FQGNSA. The CDR3 has 15 residues. Trimming cost V 5 bases and J 6 bases, with 17 bases left between them. This receptor was identified in a male donor with ankylosing spondylitis or in good health (not recorded which). The sample was blood, either unsorted or a sorted T cell fraction (not recorded which). This chain joins TRBV7-2 and TRBJ1-5, with unresolved D. The CDR3 protein is CASSLVPDDAQPQHF. CDR3 sequence (DNA): TGTGCCAGCAGCCTAGTACCGGATGATGCTCAGCCCCAGCATTTT.